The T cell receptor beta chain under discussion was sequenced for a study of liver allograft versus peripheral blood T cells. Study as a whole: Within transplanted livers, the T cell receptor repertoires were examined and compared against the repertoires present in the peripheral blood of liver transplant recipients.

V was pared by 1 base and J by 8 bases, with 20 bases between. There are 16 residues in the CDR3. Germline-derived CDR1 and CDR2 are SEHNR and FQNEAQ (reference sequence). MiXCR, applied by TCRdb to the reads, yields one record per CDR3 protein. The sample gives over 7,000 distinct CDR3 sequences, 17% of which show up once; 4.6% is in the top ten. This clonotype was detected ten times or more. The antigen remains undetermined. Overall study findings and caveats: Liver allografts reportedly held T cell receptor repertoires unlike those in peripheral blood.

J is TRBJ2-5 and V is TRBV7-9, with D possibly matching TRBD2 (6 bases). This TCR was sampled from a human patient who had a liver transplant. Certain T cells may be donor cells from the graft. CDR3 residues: CASSLDGSDTRDTQYF. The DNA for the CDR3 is TGTGCCAGCAGCTTAGACGGGAGCGATACAAGAGACACCCAGTACTTC.